The rows below give T cell receptor beta chains drawn from one sample of a study of OX40 agonist ivuxolimab in advanced cancers. Data came from immunoSEQ multiplex PCR; TCRdb stores just in-frame clones and leaves some out. Of tens of thousands of clones listed, more than 75% are singletons. Source: CD4+ or CD8+ T cells sorted from blood, taken in a trial of the OX40 agonist ivuxolimab. These receptor sequences come from an adult with an advanced solid tumor such as melanoma, head and neck, liver or kidney cancer. Both conserved end residues are part of each CDR3. Size values are once, few and many counts, or a class for expanded clones, and some rows have none.

v_gene: TRBV5-6
len: 15
abundance: .
j_gene: TRBJ2-1
CDR3aa: CASSLILGFINEQFF

v_gene: TRBV10-2
len: 13
abundance: once
j_gene: TRBJ1-1
CDR3aa: CASSAGGDTEAFF

v_gene: TRBV29-1
len: 16
abundance: medium-sized
j_gene: TRBJ2-1
CDR3aa: CSVYGRAGGRRNEQFF

v_gene: TRBV20-1
len: 11
abundance: few
j_gene: TRBJ2-1
CDR3aa: CSADRNNEQFF

v_gene: TRBV7-6
len: 13
abundance: .
j_gene: TRBJ1-1
CDR3aa: CASREGQNTEAFF

v_gene: TRBV4-1
len: 15
abundance: .
j_gene: TRBJ1-1
CDR3aa: CASSQPGQVYTEAFF

v_gene: TRBV25-1
len: 13
abundance: .
j_gene: TRBJ2-7
CDR3aa: CASSAGTATEQYF

v_gene: TRBV6-6
len: 14
abundance: .
j_gene: TRBJ2-1
CDR3aa: CASSYGLDYNEQFF

v_gene: TRBV6-5
len: 11
abundance: .
j_gene: TRBJ2-5
CDR3aa: CASSYQETQYF

v_gene: TRBV4-1
len: 16
abundance: .
j_gene: TRBJ1-2
CDR3aa: CASSQDRGSPPYGYTF

v_gene: TRBV27
len: 14
abundance: .
j_gene: TRBJ2-7
CDR3aa: CASSLVGRFHEQYF

v_gene: TRBV9
len: 15
abundance: .
j_gene: TRBJ1-2
CDR3aa: CASSVLPGQGDGYTF

v_gene: TRBV27
len: 15
abundance: .
j_gene: TRBJ2-7
CDR3aa: CASSLERGLPYEQYF

v_gene: TRBV7-8
len: 17
abundance: .
j_gene: TRBJ1-6
CDR3aa: CASSFRMGHYYNSPLHF

v_gene: TRBV5-5
len: 15
abundance: .
j_gene: TRBJ2-5
CDR3aa: CASSLDGRYQETQYF

v_gene: TRBV30
len: 13
abundance: .
j_gene: TRBJ2-1
CDR3aa: CAWSIGGNNEQFF

v_gene: TRBV13
len: 13
abundance: .
j_gene: TRBJ2-5
CDR3aa: CASSLGTGETQYF

v_gene: TRBV14
len: 17
abundance: .
j_gene: TRBJ1-1
CDR3aa: CASSQDIAAGSNTEAFF